This entry describes one T cell receptor (beta chain). Its antigen is unidentified. The CDR3 covers 16 residues. CDR1 and CDR2 (germline): KGHSH, LQKENI. Trimming removed 3 bases from V and 0 bases from J, with 14 bases in between. It was uncontrolled infection, other autoimmune disease, pregnancy or lactation that excluded patients. This sample was included in a study of T cells in Graves' hyperthyroidism and ophthalmopathy. Study observations and caveats: Ophthalmopathy and stable hyperthyroidism were separated by a 13 V-J model.

Amplification targeted TCR beta CDR3 regions from RNA transcripts. RT-PCR in the first round (using the HTBI primer set) targeted the TCR CDR3. TCRdb recomputed calls from the multiplex PCR reads with MiXCR, one row per CDR3 protein. The sample has 530,000 or so distinct CDR3 sequences; around 46% are singletons. The sequence was collected from a woman under 30 with Graves' hyperthyroidism. The V call is TRBV18, the J call TRBJ1-1; D might be TRBD1 (6 bases). Sequenced input: peripheral blood or thyroid tissue (not recorded which). CDR3: CASSPGATGLNTEAFF. CDR3 DNA sequence: TGTGCCAGCTCACCCGGTGCGACAGGCTTGAACACTGAAGCTTTCTTT.